The text below deals with one T cell receptor (beta chain). Its antigen is as yet unknown. This CDR3 spans 16 amino acids. Losses at the gene ends were 4 bases for V and 3 bases for J; bases not matched to a gene: 7. Germline CDR1 is SGHRS and CDR2 is YFSETQ. From the reads, TCRdb called clonotypes with MiXCR, one entry per CDR3 protein. The sample has 650,000 to 900,000 distinct CDR3 sequences; around a third are singletons. The entry originates in a study of T cell repertoires in cytomegalovirus infection. Study-wide background: The authors used CMV epitopes that were HLA-C-restricted (recently identified) and HLA-B-restricted (well studied). CMV infection together with matching HLA type was indicated by public TCR beta signatures. General study findings and limits: The ex vivo response was dominated by HLA-C-restricted CMV-specific TCR beta clonotypes. Identification of carriers of CMV plus the relevant HLA was performed using cumulative public TCR beta family frequency.

The specimen comprised cultured CD8+ T cells from PBMCs, sampled from culture after CMV antigen stimulation. The sequence came from a human donor in good health (CMV status not recorded). Some clones in this sample may be carry-over from other donors' samples. The V call is TRBV5-1, the J call TRBJ2-5, with TRBD1 matching over 12 bases. The chain's CDR3 is CASSDGGQGAKETQYF. The CDR3 DNA reads as TGCGCCAGCAGCGATGGGGGACAGGGGGCGAAAGAGACCCAGTACTTC.